This T cell receptor beta chain derives from a study of cytomegalovirus exposure and HLA in healthy donors. Use of 60 Vbeta and 13 Jbeta primers characterized the PCR. TCRdb's copy holds only in-frame clones and misses some; the assay was immunoSEQ multiplex PCR. The table has about 140,000 clones, approximately 70% seen once. Trimming took off 4 bases at V and 2 bases at J, with 30 bases between the two ends. Germline CDR1 and CDR2: SNHLY and FYNNEI. This CDR3 has 20 amino acids. The TCR was taken from a middle-aged woman in good health and CMV-seronegative. Sample: PBMCs. V usage is TRBV2 and J usage is TRBJ2-7; D remains unclear. CDR3 loop: CASSADLKNTGVSNTYEQYV. In DNA, the CDR3 is TGTGCCAGCAGTGCCGATTTAAAGAACACTGGAGTTTCAAATACCTACGAGCAGTACGTC.